The rows below give T cell receptor beta chains drawn from one sample of a study of cytomegalovirus exposure and HLA in healthy donors. Here immunoSEQ multiplex PCR was the method, and the copy in TCRdb shows in-frame clones only, minus some. The sample carries fewer than 400,000 clones, 86% recorded once. Sequenced input: PBMCs. These receptors were obtained from a woman under 30 in good health and CMV-seronegative. Both conserved end residues are part of each CDR3. The D gene is left open where the match is weak. Only some rows state a clone size, as once, few, many or a class for expanded clones.

v_call	clone_size	d_call	j_call	cdr3_length	cdr3_aa	cdr3_nt
TRBV10-3	-	-	TRBJ1-1	13	CATGDTLNTEAFF	TGTGCCACCGGGGACACCTTGAACACTGAAGCTTTCTTT
TRBV27	-	-	TRBJ1-1	14	CASSLSYASAEAFF	TGTGCCAGCAGTTTATCTTACGCGAGCGCTGAAGCTTTCTTT
TRBV30	-	-	TRBJ2-5	11	CAWSAGETQYF	TGTGCCTGGAGTGCGGGAGAGACCCAGTACTTC
TRBV27	once	TRBD2	TRBJ2-2	16	CASSRSLAGSTGELFF	TGTGCCAGCAGTCGTAGTCTAGCGGGGTCCACCGGGGAGCTGTTTTTT
TRBV28	-	TRBD2	TRBJ2-4	18	CASSWMASSGSPLNIQYF	TGTGCCAGCAGTTGGATGGCCTCTAGCGGGAGCCCCTTAAACATTCAGTACTTC
TRBV5-1	-	TRBD1	TRBJ2-3	15	CASSLQGAPADTQYF	TGCGCCAGCAGCTTGCAGGGGGCTCCGGCAGATACGCAGTATTTT
TRBV4-1	-	TRBD2	TRBJ2-3	19	CASSRITGALAGSADTQYF	TGCGCCAGCAGCCGAATCACAGGGGCACTAGCGGGATCCGCAGATACGCAGTATTTT
TRBV28	-	-	TRBJ2-7	15	CASSRDTPSGLEQYF	TGTGCCAGCAGCCGAGATACCCCGAGTGGTCTCGAGCAGTACTTC
TRBV6-5	-	TRBD2	TRBJ2-7	15	CASRPASGETYEQYF	TGTGCCAGCAGACCCGCTAGCGGAGAAACCTACGAGCAGTACTTC
TRBV7-2	-	TRBD2	TRBJ2-3	17	CASSLRGAGVGGDTQYF	TGTGCCAGCAGCTTACGCGGTGCGGGAGTGGGGGGAGATACGCAGTATTTT
TRBV5-6	-	-	TRBJ1-1	14	CASTTWGQNTEAFF	TGTGCCAGCACCACCTGGGGGCAGAACACTGAAGCTTTCTTT
TRBV28	-	-	TRBJ2-5	14	CASSFGGVQETQYF	TGTGCCAGCAGTTTTGGCGGGGTTCAAGAGACCCAGTACTTC
TRBV4-2	-	-	TRBJ2-7	13	CASSQDSGYEQYF	TGTGCCAGCAGCCAAGATAGCGGCTACGAGCAGTACTTC
TRBV18	-	-	TRBJ1-2	14	CASSPPTGNYGYTF	TGTGCCAGCTCACCACCAACAGGGAACTATGGCTACACCTTC
TRBV28	-	TRBD2	TRBJ2-5	15	CASSSEREVGKTQYF	TGTGCCAGCAGTTCTGAGCGGGAGGTCGGAAAGACCCAGTACTTC
TRBV4-3	-	-	TRBJ1-2	17	CASSQEDIRVTNYGYTF	TGCGCCAGCAGCCAAGAGGACATCCGGGTAACTAACTATGGCTACACCTTC
TRBV29-1	few	-	TRBJ1-2	13	CSAYLKDIYGYTF	TGCAGCGCCTACCTTAAGGACATCTATGGCTACACCTTC
TRBV27	once	TRBD2	TRBJ2-7	14	CASSPRTSGFEQYF	TGTGCCAGCAGTCCTCGGACTAGCGGGTTTGAGCAGTACTTC
TRBV13	-	-	TRBJ2-2	16	CASSLGGLNPTGELFF	TGTGCCAGCAGCTTAGGGGGCCTAAACCCCACCGGGGAGCTGTTTTTT
TRBV2	-	TRBD2	TRBJ2-7	14	CATRAAGVAGEQYF	TGTGCCACCCGGGCGGCGGGAGTGGCGGGGGAGCAGTACTTC
TRBV13	once	TRBD2	TRBJ2-7	17	CASSLGLAGGPNYEQYF	TGTGCCAGCAGCTTAGGGCTAGCGGGAGGGCCGAACTACGAGCAGTACTTC
TRBV6-6	-	-	TRBJ1-1	14	CASSTQTALTEAFF	TGTGCCAGCAGTACTCAGACAGCTCTCACTGAAGCTTTCTTT
TRBV28	-	TRBD1	TRBJ2-3	17	CASSLDRGTSSTDTQYF	TGTGCCAGCAGTCTGGACAGGGGGACATCTAGCACAGATACGCAGTATTTT
TRBV6-5	-	TRBD1	TRBJ1-3	15	CASSARQGSGNTIYF	TGTGCCAGCAGTGCCCGACAGGGCTCTGGAAACACCATATATTTT
TRBV5-1	-	TRBD2	TRBJ2-3	16	CASSIGTRGGTDTQYF	TGCGCCAGCAGCATCGGGACTAGGGGCGGCACAGATACGCAGTATTTT
TRBV29-1	-	-	TRBJ1-3	12	CSVETTGNTIYF	TGCAGCGTTGAGACAACTGGAAACACCATATATTTT
TRBV10-3	-	-	TRBJ1-2	13	CAIRWGLGYGYTF	TGTGCCATCCGTTGGGGCCTGGGCTATGGCTACACCTTC
TRBV25-1	-	-	TRBJ2-3	15	CASSPREALGDTQYF	TGTGCCAGCAGTCCGAGGGAGGCCTTGGGAGATACGCAGTATTTT
TRBV4-3	-	TRBD1	TRBJ2-5	17	CASSQAWAGGEGETQYF	TGCGCCAGCAGCCAAGCCTGGGCAGGGGGCGAGGGAGAGACCCAGTACTTC
TRBV28	few	TRBD2	TRBJ2-2	15	CASSSSGSGTGELFF	TGTGCCAGCAGCTCTAGCGGGAGCGGGACCGGGGAGCTGTTTTTT
TRBV5-1	-	-	TRBJ1-3	16	CASSLAPGNPGNTIYF	TGCGCCAGCAGCTTGGCCCCGGGGAACCCTGGAAACACCATATATTTT
TRBV7-8	-	-	TRBJ2-7	14	CASSLSGSPGEQYF	TGTGCCAGCAGCTTAAGCGGGTCCCCAGGCGAGCAGTACTTC
TRBV28	-	TRBD2	TRBJ2-7	14	CASSFHGGVYEQYF	TGTGCCAGCAGTTTCCACGGGGGGGTATACGAGCAGTACTTC
TRBV5-1	-	TRBD2	TRBJ2-7	16	CASSLAAGEPSYEQYF	TGCGCCAGCAGCTTAGCGGCGGGGGAACCATCCTACGAGCAGTACTTC
TRBV5-1	-	-	TRBJ2-7	17	CASSLEGGGILPYEQYF	TGCGCCAGCAGCTTGGAGGGCGGCGGGATTTTGCCCTACGAGCAGTACTTC
TRBV19	-	-	TRBJ1-2	13	CASSIDPPYGYTF	TGTGCCAGTAGTATAGATCCCCCCTACGGCTACACCTTC
TRBV4-1	-	TRBD2	TRBJ2-2	17	CASSGSGRVPNTGELFF	TGCGCCAGCAGCGGGAGCGGGAGAGTCCCGAACACCGGGGAGCTGTTTTTT
TRBV15	-	-	TRBJ2-7	15	CATSRDGDFSYEQYF	TGTGCCACCAGCAGAGATGGGGACTTCTCCTACGAGCAGTACTTC
TRBV28	-	TRBD2	TRBJ2-1	15	CASSEGSGRAREQFF	TGTGCCAGCAGTGAAGGGTCCGGGAGGGCCAGGGAGCAGTTCTTC
TRBV7-9	-	TRBD1	TRBJ2-7	15	CASSRTGWDLNEQYF	TGTGCCAGCAGCCGGACAGGGTGGGATTTAAACGAGCAGTACTTC
TRBV19	-	TRBD1	TRBJ2-2	15	CASSTGQGNTGELFF	TGTGCCAGTAGTACCGGACAGGGGAACACCGGGGAGCTGTTTTTT
TRBV7-2	-	-	TRBJ2-7	15	CASSLNRGSSYEQYF	TGTGCCAGCAGCTTAAACCGGGGGAGCTCCTACGAGCAGTACTTC
TRBV7-2	once	-	TRBJ2-7	14	CASSRGGSSYEQYF	TGTGCCAGCAGCCGTGGGGGGAGCTCCTACGAGCAGTACTTC
TRBV29-1	few	TRBD1	TRBJ1-1	11	CSVTGTGDPFF	TGCAGCGTGACCGGGACAGGGGATCCTTTCTTT
TRBV4-3	-	-	TRBJ2-7	14	CASSQQGGAYEQYF	TGCGCCAGCAGCCAACAGGGGGGCGCCTACGAGCAGTACTTC
TRBV2	few	-	TRBJ1-2	12	CASVGGGYGYTF	TGTGCCAGCGTTGGGGGGGGCTATGGCTACACCTTC
TRBV7-2	-	TRBD2	TRBJ2-3	16	CASSLLGGGSTDTQYF	TGTGCCAGCAGCTTACTAGGCGGGGGGAGCACAGATACGCAGTATTTT
TRBV18	once	-	TRBJ2-7	15	CASSHTETSPYEQYF	TGTGCCAGCTCACACACAGAGACTAGTCCCTACGAGCAGTACTTC
TRBV10-3	-	TRBD2	TRBJ2-7	16	CAISESRDYRSYEQYF	TGTGCCATCAGTGAGTCCCGGGACTACCGCTCCTACGAGCAGTACTTC
TRBV7-2	-	TRBD1	TRBJ1-5	14	CASSAGTVNQPQHF	TGTGCCAGCAGCGCAGGGACAGTTAATCAGCCCCAGCATTTT
TRBV5-6	-	-	TRBJ1-1	16	CASSPLGADMNTEAFF	TGTGCCAGCAGCCCGCTAGGGGCAGACATGAACACTGAAGCTTTCTTT
TRBV2	-	-	TRBJ1-4	13	CASSGQGYEKLFF	TGTGCCAGCAGTGGTCAGGGTTATGAAAAACTGTTTTTT
TRBV19	-	-	TRBJ2-7	15	CASSIDSSEYYEQYF	TGTGCCAGTAGTATAGATTCTAGCGAATACTACGAGCAGTACTTC
TRBV4-1	-	TRBD1	TRBJ1-5	15	CASSQEPGGGLPQHF	TGCGCCAGCAGCCAAGAGCCAGGGGGCGGTCTCCCCCAGCATTTT